This TCR beta chain originates from a study of blood T cell repertoires in COVID-19. Across the whole study: Spain, Italy and the United States supplied samples that represented acute and convalescent COVID-19. PBMCs, B-cell-depleted T cells, or T cells provided the cDNA or gDNA that made up the material.

Trimming at V came to 0 bases and at J to 5 bases, leaving 4 bases not matched to a gene. The CDR3 length is 15 residues. The germline gives CDR1 SGDLS, CDR2 YYNGEE. Original analysis: Amplification of reference gene primers was used by the study to estimate nucleated cell counts. Clones were sequenced by immunoSEQ multiplex PCR, and TCRdb holds only the in-frame ones, with some missing. That table is the source of V, J and clone size, and D and trimming were worked out from the DNA. The table records some 83,000 clones, 86% of them present only once. The receptor comes from a man over 45 with active COVID-19. The sequenced material came from peripheral blood. The rearrangement joins TRBV9 to TRBJ1-5, with 8 positions matching TRBD1. Written as DNA, the CDR3 is TGTGCCAGCAGCGTAGGAGGACAGGGCTATCAGCCCCAGCATTTT. Protein product: CASSVGGQGYQPQHF.